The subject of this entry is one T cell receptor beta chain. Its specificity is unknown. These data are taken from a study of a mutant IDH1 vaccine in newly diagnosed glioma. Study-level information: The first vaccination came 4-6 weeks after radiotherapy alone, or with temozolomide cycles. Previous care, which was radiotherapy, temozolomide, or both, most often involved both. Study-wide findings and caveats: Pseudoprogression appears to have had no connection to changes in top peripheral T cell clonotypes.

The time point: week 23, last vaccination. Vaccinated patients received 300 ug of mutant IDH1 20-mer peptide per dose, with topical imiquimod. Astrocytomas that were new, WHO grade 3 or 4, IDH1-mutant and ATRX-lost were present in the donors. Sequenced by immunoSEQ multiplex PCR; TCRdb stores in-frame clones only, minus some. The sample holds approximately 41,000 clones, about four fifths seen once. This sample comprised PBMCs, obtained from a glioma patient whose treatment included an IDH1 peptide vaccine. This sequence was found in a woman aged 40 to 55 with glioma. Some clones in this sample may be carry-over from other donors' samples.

The CDR3 protein is CASSSNPYEQYF. DNA for the CDR3: TGTGCCAGCAGCTCGAACCCCTACGAGCAGTACTTC. The chain is built from TRBV5-4 and TRBJ2-7, with D unresolved. The CDR3 has 12 amino acids. Deletions cut 3 bases from V and 2 bases from J, with 6 bases between. The germline CDR1 and CDR2 sequences are SGHNT and YYREEE (reference sequence).